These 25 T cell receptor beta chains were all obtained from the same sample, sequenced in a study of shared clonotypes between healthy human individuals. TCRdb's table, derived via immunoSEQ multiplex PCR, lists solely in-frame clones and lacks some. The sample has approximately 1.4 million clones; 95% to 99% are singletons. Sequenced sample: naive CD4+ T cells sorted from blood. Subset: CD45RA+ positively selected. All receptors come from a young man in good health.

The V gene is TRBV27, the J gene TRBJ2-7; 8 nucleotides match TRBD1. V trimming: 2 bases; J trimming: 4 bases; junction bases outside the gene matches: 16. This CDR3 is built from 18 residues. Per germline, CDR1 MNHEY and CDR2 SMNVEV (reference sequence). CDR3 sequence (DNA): TGTGCCAGCAGTTTACGCCGGGACAGGAGACACGGGATTTACGAGCAGTACTTC. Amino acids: CASSLRRDRRHGIYEQYF.

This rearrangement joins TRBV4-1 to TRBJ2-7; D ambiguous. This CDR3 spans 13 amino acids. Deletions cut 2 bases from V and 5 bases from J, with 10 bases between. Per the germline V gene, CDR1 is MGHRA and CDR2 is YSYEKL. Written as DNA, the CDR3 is TGCGCCAGCAGCCAATCGGATGGTAACGAGCAGTACTTC. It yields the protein CASSQSDGNEQYF.

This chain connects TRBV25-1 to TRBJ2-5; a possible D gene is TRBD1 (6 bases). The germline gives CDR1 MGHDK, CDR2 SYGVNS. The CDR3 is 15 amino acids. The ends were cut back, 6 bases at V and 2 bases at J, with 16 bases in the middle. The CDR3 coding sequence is TGTGCCAGCAGCGCCTTTGACAGGATACAAGAGACCCAGTACTTC. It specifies CASSAFDRIQETQYF.

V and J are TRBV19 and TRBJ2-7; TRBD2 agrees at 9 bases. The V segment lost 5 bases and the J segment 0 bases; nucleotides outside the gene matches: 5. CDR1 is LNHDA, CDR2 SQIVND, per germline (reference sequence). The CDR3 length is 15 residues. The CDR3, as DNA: TGTGCCAGTAGTTTCCGTAGCGGGAGCTCCTACGAGCAGTACTTC. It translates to CASSFRSGSSYEQYF.

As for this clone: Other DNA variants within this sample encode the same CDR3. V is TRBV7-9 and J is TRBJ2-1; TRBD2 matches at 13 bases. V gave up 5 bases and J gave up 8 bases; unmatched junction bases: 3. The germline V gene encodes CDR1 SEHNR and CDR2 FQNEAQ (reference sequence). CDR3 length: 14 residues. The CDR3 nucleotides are TGTGCCAGCAGCCTTGGACTAGCGGGAGATGAGCAGTTCTTC. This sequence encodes CASSLGLAGDEQFF.

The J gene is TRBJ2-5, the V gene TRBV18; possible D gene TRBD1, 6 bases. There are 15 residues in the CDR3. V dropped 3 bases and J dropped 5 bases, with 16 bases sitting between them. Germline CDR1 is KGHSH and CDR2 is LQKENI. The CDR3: CASSPLQGPWETQYF. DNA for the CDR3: TGTGCCAGCTCACCGTTACAGGGACCTTGGGAGACCCAGTACTTC.

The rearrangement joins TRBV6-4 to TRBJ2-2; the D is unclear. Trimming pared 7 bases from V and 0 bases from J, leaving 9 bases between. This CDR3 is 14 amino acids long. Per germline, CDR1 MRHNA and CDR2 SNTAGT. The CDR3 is CASNSGPNTGELFF. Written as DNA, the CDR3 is TGTGCCAGCAACTCCGGACCGAACACCGGGGAGCTGTTTTTT.

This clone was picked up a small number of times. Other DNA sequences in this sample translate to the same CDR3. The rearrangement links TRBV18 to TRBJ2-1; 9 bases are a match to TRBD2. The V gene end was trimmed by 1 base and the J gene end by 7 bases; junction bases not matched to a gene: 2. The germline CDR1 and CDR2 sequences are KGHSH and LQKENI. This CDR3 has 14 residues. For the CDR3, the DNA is TGTGCCAGCTCACCACTAGCGGGAGAAAATGAGCAGTTCTTC. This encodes CASSPLAGENEQFF.

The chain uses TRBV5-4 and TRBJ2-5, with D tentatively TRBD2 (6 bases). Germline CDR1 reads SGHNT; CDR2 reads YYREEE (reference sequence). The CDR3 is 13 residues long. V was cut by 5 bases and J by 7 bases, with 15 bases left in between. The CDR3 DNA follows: TGTGCCAGCAGGGGACTCGGGGGAGGGACCCAGTACTTC. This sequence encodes CASRGLGGGTQYF.

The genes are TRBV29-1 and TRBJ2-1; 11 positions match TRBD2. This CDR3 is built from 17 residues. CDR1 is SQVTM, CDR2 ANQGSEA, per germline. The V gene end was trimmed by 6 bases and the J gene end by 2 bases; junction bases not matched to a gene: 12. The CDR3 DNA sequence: TGCAGCGTACAGGGACTAGCGGTCGGGGGGCCCTACAATGAGCAGTTCTTC. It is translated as CSVQGLAVGGPYNEQFF.

CDR3 sequence: CASSAQGSEQYF. DNA of the CDR3: TGTGCCAGCAGTGCCCAGGGTTCCGAGCAGTACTTC. The chain is built from TRBV2 and TRBJ2-7; tentative D call: TRBD1 (5 bases). Trimming removed 4 bases from V and 6 bases from J, with 10 bases in between. The CDR3 is made up of 12 amino acids. Germline assignment: CDR1 SNHLY and CDR2 FYNNEI.

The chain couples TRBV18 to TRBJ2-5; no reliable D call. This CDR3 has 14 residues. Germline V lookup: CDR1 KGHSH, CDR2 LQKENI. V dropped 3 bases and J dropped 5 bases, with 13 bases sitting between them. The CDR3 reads CASSPAVFQETQYF. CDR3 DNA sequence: TGTGCCAGCTCACCTGCCGTCTTCCAGGAGACCCAGTACTTC. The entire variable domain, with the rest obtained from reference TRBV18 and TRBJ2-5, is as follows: NAGVMQNPRHLVRRRGQEARLRCSPMKGHSHVYWYRQLPEEGLKFMVYLQKENIIDESGMPKERFSAEFPKEGPSILRIQQVVRGDSAAYFCASSPAVFQETQYFGPGTRLLVL.

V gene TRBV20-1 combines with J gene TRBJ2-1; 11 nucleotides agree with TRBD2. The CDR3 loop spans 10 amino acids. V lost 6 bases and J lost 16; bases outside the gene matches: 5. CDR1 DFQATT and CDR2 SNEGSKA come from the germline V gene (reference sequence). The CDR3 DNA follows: TGCAGTGCCCGTAGCGGGAGGGAATTCTTC. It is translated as CSARSGREFF.

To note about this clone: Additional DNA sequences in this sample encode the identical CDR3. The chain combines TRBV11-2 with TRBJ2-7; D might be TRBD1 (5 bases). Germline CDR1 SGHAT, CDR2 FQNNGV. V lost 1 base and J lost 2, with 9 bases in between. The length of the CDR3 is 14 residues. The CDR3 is CASSLVPGTYEQYF. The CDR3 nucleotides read TGTGCCAGCAGCTTAGTTCCAGGGACCTACGAGCAGTACTTC.

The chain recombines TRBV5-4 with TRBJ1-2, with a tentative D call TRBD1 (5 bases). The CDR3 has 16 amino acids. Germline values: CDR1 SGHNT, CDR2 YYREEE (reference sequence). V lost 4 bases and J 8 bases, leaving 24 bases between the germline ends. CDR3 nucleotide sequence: TGTGCCAGCAGCCCTTGGGGAGAGGGACGGTTGGTGGGCTACACCTTC. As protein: CASSPWGEGRLVGYTF.

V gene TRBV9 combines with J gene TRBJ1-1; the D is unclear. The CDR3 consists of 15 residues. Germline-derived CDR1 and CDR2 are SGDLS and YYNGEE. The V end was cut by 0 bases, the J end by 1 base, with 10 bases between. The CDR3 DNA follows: TGTGCCAGCAGCGTAGACGGGAAGGCGAACACTGAAGCTTTCTTT. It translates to CASSVDGKANTEAFF.

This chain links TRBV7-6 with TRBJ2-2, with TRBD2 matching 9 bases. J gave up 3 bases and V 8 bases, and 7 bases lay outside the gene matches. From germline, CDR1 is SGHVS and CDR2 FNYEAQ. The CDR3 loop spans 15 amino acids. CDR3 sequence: CASDRGRAYTGELFF. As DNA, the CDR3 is TGTGCCAGCGACCGCGGGAGGGCCTACACCGGGGAGCTGTTTTTT.

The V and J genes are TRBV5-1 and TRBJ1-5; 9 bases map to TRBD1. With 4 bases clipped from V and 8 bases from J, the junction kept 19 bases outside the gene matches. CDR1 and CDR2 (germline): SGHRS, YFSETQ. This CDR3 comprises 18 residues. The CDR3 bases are TGCGCCAGCAGCCCAGGACAGGGGAAAGGTCTAGTGGTGGAGCCCCAGCATTTT. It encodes CASSPGQGKGLVVEPQHF.

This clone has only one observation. The chain's CDR3 is CASSLWGSGANVLTF. CDR3 coding DNA: TGTGCCAGCAGCTTATGGGGTTCTGGGGCCAACGTCCTGACTTTC. The chain carries TRBV7-6 and TRBJ2-6; D not certain. The CDR3 consists of 15 residues. V shed 2 bases and J shed 1 base, with 6 bases lying between them. Germline CDR1 reads SGHVS; CDR2 reads FNYEAQ.

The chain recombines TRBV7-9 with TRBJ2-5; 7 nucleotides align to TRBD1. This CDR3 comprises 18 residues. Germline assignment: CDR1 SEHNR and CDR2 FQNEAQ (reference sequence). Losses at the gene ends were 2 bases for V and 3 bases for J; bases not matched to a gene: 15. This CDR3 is CASSLSQGGRGQKETQYF. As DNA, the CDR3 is TGTGCCAGCAGCTTATCCCAAGGGGGCCGCGGGCAAAAAGAGACCCAGTACTTC.

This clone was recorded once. The CDR3 protein is CAWSVDSGTGELFF. CDR3 bases: TGTGCCTGGAGTGTGGACAGTGGCACCGGGGAGCTGTTTTTT. The chain has TRBV30 and TRBJ2-2; a possible D gene is TRBD1 (6 bases). Germline V gives CDR1 GTSNPN, CDR2 SVGIG (reference sequence). Between the trimmed V and J ends, which lost 0 bases and 4 bases, there was a span of 9 bases. The CDR3 consists of 14 residues.

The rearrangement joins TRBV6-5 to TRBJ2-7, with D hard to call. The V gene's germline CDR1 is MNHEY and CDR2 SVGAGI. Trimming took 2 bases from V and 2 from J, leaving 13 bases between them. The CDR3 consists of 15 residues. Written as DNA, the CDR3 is TGTGCCAGCAGTTACGGTGCAGTCCAACCCTACGAGCAGTACTTC. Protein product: CASSYGAVQPYEQYF.

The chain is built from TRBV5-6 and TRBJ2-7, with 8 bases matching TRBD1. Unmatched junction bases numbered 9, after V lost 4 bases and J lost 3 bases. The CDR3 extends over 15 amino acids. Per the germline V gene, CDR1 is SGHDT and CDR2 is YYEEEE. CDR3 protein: CASSALPGQDYEQYF. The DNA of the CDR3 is TGTGCCAGCAGCGCACTCCCGGGACAGGACTACGAGCAGTACTTC. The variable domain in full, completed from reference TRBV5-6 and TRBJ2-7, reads DAGVTQSPTHLIKTRGQQVTLRCSPKSGHDTVSWYQQALGQGPQFIFQYYEEEERQRGNFPDRFSGHQFPNYSSELNVNALLLGDSALYLCASSALPGQDYEQYFGPGTRLTVT.

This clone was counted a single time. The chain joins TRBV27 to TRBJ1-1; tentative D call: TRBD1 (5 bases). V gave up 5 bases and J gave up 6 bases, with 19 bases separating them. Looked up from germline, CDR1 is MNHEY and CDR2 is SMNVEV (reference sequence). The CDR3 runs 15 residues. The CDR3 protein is CASSQPGLRLAEAFF. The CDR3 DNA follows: TGTGCCAGCAGTCAACCGGGACTCCGACTCGCTGAAGCTTTCTTT.

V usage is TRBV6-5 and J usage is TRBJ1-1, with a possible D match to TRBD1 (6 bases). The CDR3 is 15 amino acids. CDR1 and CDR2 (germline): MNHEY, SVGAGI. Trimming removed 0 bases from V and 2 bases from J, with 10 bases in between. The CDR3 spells CASSYSAGVNTEAFF. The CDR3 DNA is TGTGCCAGCAGTTACTCTGCAGGGGTAAACACTGAAGCTTTCTTT.